This T cell receptor (beta chain) originates from a study of beta chain features in type 1 diabetes. Every isolated RNA sample was fully reverse transcribed, so sequencing captured expressed TCRB transcripts. The assay was immunoSEQ multiplex PCR, and TCRdb's table has in-frame clones only and misses some. The data contain under 800,000 clones, roughly 15% of them singletons. Input material: naive CD4+ T cells from blood. The clonotype was recovered from a man younger than 30 in good health.

The CDR3 protein is CASSLSLRNYEQYF. In nucleotides, the CDR3 is TGTGCCAGCAGCTTGTCCCTCCGAAACTACGAGCAGTACTTC. J is TRBJ2-7 and V is TRBV5-6; no reliable D call. There are 14 residues in the CDR3. Germline assignment: CDR1 SGHDT and CDR2 YYEEEE. The V gene lost 1 base and the J gene lost 3 bases, with 11 bases spanning the gap.